The next 10 T cell receptor beta chains were all read from a single sample in a study of cytomegalovirus exposure and HLA in healthy donors. Vbeta (60) and Jbeta (13) primers were used in the PCR. Generated by immunoSEQ multiplex PCR, the TCRdb table keeps only in-frame clones and is missing some. The sample holds about 170,000 clones, approximately 84% seen once. Sequencing was carried out using PBMCs. The receptors come from a man aged 18-30 years in good health and CMV-seropositive.

This CDR3 reads CASSEPTRQVTHNEQFF. Here the CDR3 DNA reads TGTGCCAGCAGCGAACCCACGCGACAGGTTACGCACAATGAGCAGTTCTTC. This chain connects TRBV9 to TRBJ2-1; TRBD1 is a possible D gene (6 bases). The CDR3 consists of 17 residues. Germline lookup yields CDR1 SGDLS and CDR2 YYNGEE. Trimming shortened V by 3 bases and J by 5 bases, and 21 bases separated the two germline ends.

This clone appeared a single time. The chain employs TRBV6-5 and TRBJ1-2; maybe TRBD1 (6 bases). CDR1 and CDR2 from the germline V gene are MNHEY and SVGAGI. V was trimmed by 8 bases and J by 8 bases, leaving 15 bases between them. This CDR3 region has 12 residues. As DNA, the CDR3 is TGTGCCAGCTACTTCCAGGGGACGGGCTACACCTTC. Amino acids: CASYFQGTGYTF.

This chain connects TRBV4-2 to TRBJ1-2, with unresolved D. The CDR3 covers 15 residues. Germline CDR1 is LGHNA and CDR2 is YNFKEQ. With 0 bases removed from V and 4 bases from J, the gap between germline ends came to 12 bases. The CDR3 DNA follows: TGTGCCAGCAGCCAAGAGGTCGGTGGGCCCTATGGCTACACCTTC. It translates to CASSQEVGGPYGYTF.

The rearrangement uses TRBV7-9 and TRBJ1-2; TRBD1 matches 10 bases. With V trimmed by 5 bases and J by 6 bases, 9 bases remained unmatched. The CDR3 is 15 amino acids. Germline CDR1 is SEHNR and CDR2 is FQNEAQ (reference sequence). CDR3 DNA sequence: TGTGCCAGCAGCGAAACTTATGACAGGGGGCATGGCTACACCTTC. Encoded protein: CASSETYDRGHGYTF.

This chain joins TRBV5-8 and TRBJ2-2, with 7 bases matching TRBD1. Germline lookup yields CDR1 SGHTS and CDR2 YDEGEE. J lost 1 base, V lost 4 bases, and 7 bases had no gene match. There are 16 residues in the CDR3. DNA of the CDR3: TGTGCCAGCAGCCCAGTTGACAGGGTGAACACCGGGGAGCTGTTTTTT. It encodes CASSPVDRVNTGELFF.

The chain links TRBV30 to TRBJ1-2, with a weak D call TRBD1 (6 bases). The CDR3 consists of 13 residues. Trimming took 0 bases from V and 8 from J, leaving 13 bases between them. Germline V lookup: CDR1 GTSNPN, CDR2 SVGIG (reference sequence). Written as DNA, the CDR3 is TGTGCCTGGAGTGTACAGGGTACGGGAGGCTACACCTTC. Amino acid sequence: CAWSVQGTGGYTF.

V gene TRBV9 combines with J gene TRBJ1-3; D gene unclear. V lost 3 bases and J lost 0, with 10 bases in between. The CDR3 has 15 amino acids. The V gene's germline CDR1 is SGDLS and CDR2 YYNGEE. CDR3 sequence reads: CASSDDGSSGNTIYF. The CDR3 DNA sequence: TGTGCCAGCAGCGACGACGGGAGCTCTGGAAACACCATATATTTT.

The chain combines TRBV2 with TRBJ1-6; D perhaps matches TRBD1 (6 bases). Trimming shortened V by 9 bases and J by 8 bases, and 17 bases separated the two germline ends. Looked up from germline, CDR1 is SNHLY and CDR2 is FYNNEI. The CDR3 covers 14 residues. The CDR3 nucleotides are TGTGCCAGTTCAAGTACAGGGATTGATTCACCCCTCCACTTT. Translated, it gives CASSSTGIDSPLHF. Combining the CDR3 with reference TRBV2 and TRBJ1-6 gives the whole variable domain EPEVTQTPSHQVTQMGQEVILRCVPISNHLYFYWYRQILGQKVEFLVSFYNNEISEKSEIFDDQFSVERPDGSNFTLKIRSTKLEDSAMYFCASSSTGIDSPLHFGNGTRLTVT.

The chain links TRBV5-6 to TRBJ2-3; D remains unclear. The V gene's germline CDR1 is SGHDT and CDR2 YYEEEE. V was cut by 0 bases and J by 0 bases, with 5 bases left in between. This CDR3 contains 14 residues. The CDR3 protein is CASSLGRSTDTQYF. CDR3 nucleotide sequence: TGTGCCAGCAGCTTGGGCAGAAGCACAGATACGCAGTATTTT. Looking up the rest from reference TRBV5-6 and TRBJ2-3 gives the full variable domain: DAGVTQSPTHLIKTRGQQVTLRCSPKSGHDTVSWYQQALGQGPQFIFQYYEEEERQRGNFPDRFSGHQFPNYSSELNVNALLLGDSALYLCASSLGRSTDTQYFGPGTRLTVL.

This CDR3 reads CASSQDHQGSEQYF. The CDR3, as DNA: TGCGCCAGCAGCCAAGATCACCAGGGATCCGAGCAGTACTTC. The chain couples TRBV4-3 to TRBJ2-5; a possible D gene is TRBD1 (5 bases). The J call may be mistaken, given a closer DNA end match to TRBJ2-7. This CDR3 has 14 residues. Germline lookup yields CDR1 LGHNA and CDR2 YSLEER.